Shown below are 13 T cell receptor beta chains from a single sample sequenced in a study of T cells in Graves' hyperthyroidism and ophthalmopathy. Amplified TCR beta CDR3 regions came from RNA transcripts. TCR CDR3 underwent first-round RT-PCR with the HTBI primer set. Using its own MiXCR run on the multiplex PCR reads, TCRdb lists one record per CDR3 protein. The repertoire has 650,000 to 800,000 distinct CDR3 sequences, nearly 45% of them found once; the top ten carry about 7%. What was sequenced was peripheral blood or thyroid tissue (not recorded which). These receptors came from an adult man with Graves' disease, either hyperthyroidism or ophthalmopathy (not recorded which).

This chain links TRBV25-1 with TRBJ1-2; TRBD1 matches 7 bases. CDR3 length equals 15 residues. Germline CDR1 reads MGHDK; CDR2 reads SYGVNS. The junction had 10 bases not matched to a gene; V was cut back by 5 bases and J by 4 bases. CDR3 region: CASSLEETGTYGYTF. As DNA, the CDR3 is TGTGCCAGCAGTTTAGAAGAGACAGGGACCTATGGCTACACCTTC.

Concerning this clonotype itself: At one end, the junction sequence differs from germline, possibly due to a read error. The chain joins TRBV10-3 to TRBJ1-1; TRBD1 agrees at 10 bases. The CDR3 spans 17 residues. Germline CDR1 is ENHRY and CDR2 is SYGVKD. This CDR3 reads CASSSGTGVWRNTEAFF. The CDR3 DNA follows: TGTGCCAGCAGTTCCGGGACAGGGGTTTGGAGGAACACTGAAGCTTTCTTT.

The table lists this clonotype with a few counts. The chain links TRBV9 to TRBJ2-7; TRBD2 aligns across 11 bases. In germline, CDR1 is SGDLS, CDR2 YYNGEE. The CDR3 runs 16 residues. Losses at the gene ends were 3 bases for V and 5 bases for J; bases not matched to a gene: 10. The CDR3 DNA reads as TGTGCCAGCAGCGGTAGCGGGAGGGAAGTAGGTGACGAGCAGTACTTC. This codes for CASSGSGREVGDEQYF.

This clonotype has a count of ten or more. The rearrangement links TRBV6-5 to TRBJ2-7; no firm D call. The CDR3 loop spans 13 amino acids. Deletions cut 1 base from V and 3 bases from J, with 7 bases between. Looked up from germline, CDR1 is MNHEY and CDR2 is SVGAGI. CDR3: CASSYWQDYEQYF. The CDR3 nucleotides are TGTGCCAGCAGTTACTGGCAGGACTACGAGCAGTACTTC.

The chain employs TRBV24-1 and TRBJ2-7, with a possible D match to TRBD2 (6 bases). This CDR3 has 14 amino acids. Germline CDR1 KGHDR, CDR2 SFDVKD. With 2 bases removed from V and 3 bases from J, the gap between germline ends came to 10 bases. In DNA, the CDR3 is TGTGCCACCAGTGATTCCCAGGGAGGCTACGAGCAGTACTTC. Translated, it gives CATSDSQGGYEQYF.

This clonotype was seen a few times. The V call is TRBV28, the J call TRBJ1-3; D gene ambiguous. CDR3 size: 12 residues. The germline gives CDR1 MDHEN, CDR2 SYDVKM. V was shortened by 2 bases and J by 9 bases, with 8 bases between the two germline ends. The CDR3 nucleotides are TGTGCCAGCAGTTTAGGCTATGGCACCATATATTTT. Its translation is CASSLGYGTIYF.

The chain is built from TRBV10-3 and TRBJ1-3; D possibly corresponds to TRBD1 (6 bases). The V end lost 6 bases, the J end lost 3 bases, and 15 bases lay between the germline ends. The CDR3 totals 15 residues. Germline-derived CDR1 and CDR2 are ENHRY and SYGVKD. DNA for the CDR3: TGTGCCATCAGAGAAGCTACAGGGTTTGGAAACACCATATATTTT. As protein: CAIREATGFGNTIYF.

To note about this clonotype: A clone one base away is much larger, so this may be a read error. The chain employs TRBV20-1 and TRBJ1-2, with D possibly matching TRBD1 (6 bases). Germline V lookup: CDR1 DFQATT, CDR2 SNEGSKA (reference sequence). Trimming removed 0 bases from V and 7 bases from J, with 15 bases in between. This CDR3 spans 14 amino acids. The CDR3 sequence: CSAREGRGARGYTF. The CDR3 DNA follows: TGCAGTGCTAGAGAAGGGCGGGGGGCGCGTGGCTACACCTTC.

This clonotype has only one observation. The rearrangement joins TRBV7-6 to TRBJ1-5; D not resolved. Germline CDR1 reads SGHVS; CDR2 reads FNYEAQ. V was pared by 0 bases and J by 6 bases, with 15 bases between. The CDR3 has 16 residues. CDR3 amino acids: CASSLATLGMGQPQHF. The CDR3 bases are TGTGCCAGCAGCTTAGCGACATTAGGGATGGGTCAGCCCCAGCATTTT.

V usage is TRBV7-9 and J usage is TRBJ1-5; tentatively, D is TRBD1 (5 bases). Germline CDR1 is SEHNR and CDR2 is FQNEAQ (reference sequence). The V gene lost 6 bases and the J gene lost 6 bases, with 18 bases spanning the gap. The CDR3 spans 15 residues. The CDR3 sequence is CASSENTGGGQPQHF. The CDR3 coding sequence is TGTGCCAGCAGTGAAAACACGGGGGGAGGTCAGCCCCAGCATTTT.

The chain is built from TRBV19 and TRBJ2-7; 12 bases are shared with TRBD2. The CDR3 has 16 residues. Trimming took 5 bases from V and 2 from J; bases not matched to a gene: 7. Germline-derived CDR1 and CDR2 are LNHDA and SQIVND (reference sequence). The CDR3 nucleotides read TGTGCCAGTAGTCTACCCGGGACTAGCGGGCCCTACGAGCAGTACTTC. This codes for CASSLPGTSGPYEQYF.

Only a few counts were recorded for this clonotype. The V call is TRBV24-1, the J call TRBJ2-2, with 8 bases fitting TRBD1. Germline V CDR1 and CDR2: KGHDR, SFDVKD. The CDR3 is made up of 18 amino acids. J was trimmed by 0 bases and V by 3 bases; bases with no gene match: 8. The CDR3 sequence: CATSDHRTGRANTGELFF. CDR3 nucleotide sequence: TGTGCCACCAGTGATCACCGGACAGGGCGGGCGAACACCGGGGAGCTGTTTTTT.

J is TRBJ1-2 and V is TRBV24-1; D uncertain. Germline CDR1 is KGHDR and CDR2 is SFDVKD. V was trimmed by 0 bases and J by 8 bases, leaving 0 bases between them. There are 10 residues in the CDR3. The CDR3 DNA reads as TGTGCCACCAGTGATTTGGGCTACACCTTC. Translated, it gives CATSDLGYTF.